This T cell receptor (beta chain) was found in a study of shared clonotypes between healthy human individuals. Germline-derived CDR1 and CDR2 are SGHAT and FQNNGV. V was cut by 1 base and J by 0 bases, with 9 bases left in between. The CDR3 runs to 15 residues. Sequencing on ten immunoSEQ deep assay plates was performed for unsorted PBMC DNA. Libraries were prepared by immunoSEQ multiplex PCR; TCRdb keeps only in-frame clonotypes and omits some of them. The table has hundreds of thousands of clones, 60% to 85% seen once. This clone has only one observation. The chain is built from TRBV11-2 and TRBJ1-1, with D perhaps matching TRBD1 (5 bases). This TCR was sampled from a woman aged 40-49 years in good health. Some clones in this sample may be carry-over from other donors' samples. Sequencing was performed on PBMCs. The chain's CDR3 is CASSLGAGMNTEAFF. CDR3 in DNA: TGTGCCAGCAGCTTAGGGGCAGGGATGAACACTGAAGCTTTCTTT.